These 27 T cell receptor beta chains were sequenced from one sample in a study of cytomegalovirus exposure and HLA in healthy donors. Primers: 60 Vbeta forward and 13 Jbeta reverse. Produced via immunoSEQ multiplex PCR; TCRdb's table is partial and in-frame only. Of 73,000 or so clones listed, roughly 73% are singletons. Specimen: PBMCs. All receptors derive from a woman aged 40-49 years in good health and CMV-seropositive.

V is TRBV21-1 and J is TRBJ2-5; TRBD2 was called by the table and not checked on the DNA. TRBV21-1 is described as a pseudogene. The CDR3 runs 18 residues. In nucleotides, the CDR3 is TGTGCCAGCAGCAAAGGATCGGACGGCTCGGGGTTCGGGGTGACCCAGTACTTC. It yields the protein CASSKGSDGSGFGVTQYF.

The chain combines TRBV5-1 with TRBJ1-1, with TRBD1 as a possible D gene (6 bases). The CDR3 spans 13 residues. V shed 6 bases and J shed 1 base, with 10 bases lying between them. The V gene's germline CDR1 is SGHRS and CDR2 YFSETQ. CDR3 in amino acids: CASKTGWNTEAFF. The DNA for the CDR3 is TGCGCCAGCAAGACAGGTTGGAACACTGAAGCTTTCTTT.

The chain links TRBV29-1 to TRBJ2-7; D not resolved. Germline lookup yields CDR1 SQVTM and CDR2 ANQGSEA. There are 12 residues in the CDR3. The V and J ends lost 4 bases and 3 bases respectively, with 10 bases between them. CDR3 amino acids: CSVGPTYYEQYF. DNA for the CDR3: TGCAGCGTTGGTCCCACATACTACGAGCAGTACTTC.

This clone appeared a few times. This chain links TRBV27 with TRBJ1-2; TRBD1 matches 7 bases. Germline V gene data show CDR1 as MNHEY and CDR2 as SMNVEV (reference sequence). The CDR3 runs 13 residues. The ends lost 6 bases at V and 8 bases at J; junction bases unmatched: 9. The CDR3 nucleotides read TGTGCCAGCAGAAAGATAACAGGGGACGGCTACACCTTC. This encodes CASRKITGDGYTF.

J is TRBJ1-6 and V is TRBV7-9; 7 positions match TRBD1. V was clipped by 8 bases and J by 5 bases; unmatched bases: 9. This CDR3 contains 15 residues. CDR1 SEHNR and CDR2 FQNEAQ come from the germline V gene (reference sequence). DNA of the CDR3: TGTGCCAGCGGAGGACAGGAAATAAATAATTCACCCCTCCACTTT. Its translation: CASGGQEINNSPLHF.

The chain recombines TRBV7-2 with TRBJ1-5; a possible D gene is TRBD1 (5 bases). The CDR3 is 16 amino acids. The germline gives CDR1 SGHTA, CDR2 FQGNSA. The V end was cut by 5 bases, the J end by 4 bases, with 18 bases between. The CDR3 DNA sequence: TGTGCCAGCAGCCCCGACGGGGGAGGAAGGAATCAGCCCCAGCATTTT. The encoded protein is CASSPDGGGRNQPQHF.

This chain connects TRBV9 to TRBJ2-3; 11 nucleotides line up with TRBD2. Germline lookup yields CDR1 SGDLS and CDR2 YYNGEE. The CDR3 loop spans 19 amino acids. Trimming took 0 bases from V and 0 from J; bases not matched to a gene: 9. The CDR3 here is CASSVGGTSGLWSTDTQYF. Here the CDR3 DNA reads TGTGCCAGCAGCGTAGGAGGGACTAGCGGCCTATGGAGCACAGATACGCAGTATTTT.

In DNA form, the CDR3 reads TGTGCCTGGAAACGATGGACAGCGGACGAAAAACTGTTTTTT. Translation gives CAWKRWTADEKLFF. The chain carries TRBV30 and TRBJ1-4, with D possibly TRBD1 on 6 matching bases. Germline V lookup: CDR1 GTSNPN, CDR2 SVGIG (reference sequence). The CDR3 has 14 residues. V was trimmed by 4 bases and J by 8 bases, leaving 17 bases between them.

The chain couples TRBV5-1 to TRBJ2-2, with 7 positions matching TRBD1. The V gene end was trimmed by 4 bases and the J gene end by 3 bases; junction bases not matched to a gene: 3. The CDR3 has 14 residues. Germline V gene data show CDR1 as SGHRS and CDR2 as YFSETQ. As DNA, the CDR3 is TGCGCCAGCAGCCGAGGGGGCGACACCGGGGAGCTGTTTTTT. This encodes CASSRGGDTGELFF.

The gene calls are TRBV28 and TRBJ2-4, with TRBD1 matching over 9 bases. Germline V gene sequence: CDR1 MDHEN, CDR2 SYDVKM. The CDR3 is made up of 14 amino acids. The J segment lost 8 bases and the V segment lost 7 bases, leaving 9 bases of the junction unmatched. CDR3 region: CASTPGTGSYIQYF. As DNA, the CDR3 is TGTGCCAGCACTCCCGGGACAGGGTCCTACATTCAGTACTTC.

This chain uses TRBV7-2 with TRBJ1-3; 10 positions match TRBD1. V shed 3 bases, J shed 0 bases, and the junction held 8 bases outside the gene matches. Germline lookup yields CDR1 SGHTA and CDR2 FQGNSA. This CDR3 region has 18 residues. This chain's CDR3 is CASSFADRGRLSGNTIYF. The CDR3 DNA sequence: TGTGCCAGCAGCTTCGCAGACAGGGGGCGCCTCTCTGGAAACACCATATATTTT. Full variable domain (remainder filled in from reference TRBV7-2 and TRBJ1-3): GAGVSQSPSNKVTEKGKDVELRCDPISGHTALYWYRQSLGQGLEFLIYFQGNSAPDKSGLPSDRFSAERTGGSVSTLTIQRTQQEDSAVYLCASSFADRGRLSGNTIYFGEGSWLTVV.

This clone was counted between two and nine times. The chain recombines TRBV7-2 with TRBJ1-5; a weak D match, TRBD1 (5 bases). The CDR3 length is 17 residues. CDR1 and CDR2 from the germline V gene are SGHTA and FQGNSA. The V end was cut by 5 bases, the J end by 7 bases, with 24 bases between. Written as DNA, the CDR3 is TGTGCCAGCAGCGCCAATAATCAGGGTTTGAGCGGGCAGCCCCAGCATTTT. This translates into CASSANNQGLSGQPQHF.

DNA for the CDR3: TGTGCCAGCAAGGTTGACAGGGGCAGTACTGAAGCTTTCTTT. Translation gives CASKVDRGSTEAFF. The chain has TRBV2 and TRBJ1-1; 8 bases agree with TRBD1. Germline V CDR1 and CDR2: SNHLY, FYNNEI. The V segment lost 7 bases and the J segment 5 bases; nucleotides outside the gene matches: 9. The CDR3 contains 14 residues.

On this clone itself: Here the CDR3 omits its conserved ending phenylalanine or tryptophan, so a read error is the likely source. The rearrangement uses TRBV14 and TRBJ1-1; D gene uncertain. The CDR3 has 13 amino acids. CDR1 is SGHDN, CDR2 FVKESK, per germline. The V and J ends lost 5 bases and 1 base respectively, with 8 bases between them. The CDR3 bases are TGTGCCAGCAGCTTGAGCAGGAACACTGAAGCTTTCGTT. This translates into CASSLSRNTEAFV.

The chain has TRBV27 and TRBJ2-7, with 9 bases that match TRBD2. The CDR3 extends over 15 amino acids. CDR1 and CDR2 (germline): MNHEY, SMNVEV (reference sequence). V lost 2 bases to trimming and J lost 5 bases; unmatched junction nucleotides: 7. The CDR3 spells CASSLQAGGPHEQYF. The DNA of the CDR3 is TGTGCCAGCAGTTTACAGGCGGGAGGGCCTCACGAGCAGTACTTC.

This chain connects TRBV7-9 to TRBJ1-2, with D perhaps matching TRBD1 (5 bases). CDR3 length equals 16 residues. The germline V and J ends were trimmed by 1 base and 4 bases, with 16 bases remaining between them. Germline V gene sequence: CDR1 SEHNR, CDR2 FQNEAQ (reference sequence). CDR3 region: CASSLGTGSNSYGYTF. The CDR3 DNA reads TGTGCCAGCAGCTTAGGTACAGGATCAAACAGCTATGGCTACACCTTC. The whole variable domain, filled in from reference TRBV7-9 and TRBJ1-2, reads DTGVSQNPRHKITKRGQNVTFRCDPISEHNRLYWYRQTLGQGPEFLTYFQNEAQLEKSRLLSDRFSAERPKGSFSTLEIQRTEQGDSAMYLCASSLGTGSNSYGYTFGSGTRLTVV.

The V call is TRBV21-1, the J call TRBJ1-5. TRBV21-1 is flagged as a pseudogene. CDR3 length equals 13 residues. Here the CDR3 reads CASSQTPGVPQHF. The CDR3 nucleotides read TGTGCCAGCAGTCAAACCCCCGGTGTGCCCCAGCATTTT.

V and J are TRBV4-1 and TRBJ1-1; TRBD1 aligns across 10 bases. Germline values: CDR1 MGHRA, CDR2 YSYEKL. Trimming cost V 5 bases and J 6 bases; bases outside gene matches: 12. This CDR3 is built from 16 residues. CDR3: CASSGGTGVLWAEAFF. The CDR3 DNA sequence: TGCGCCAGCAGCGGAGGGACAGGGGTTTTATGGGCTGAAGCTTTCTTT.

This chain connects TRBV7-3 to TRBJ1-6, with 10 positions matching TRBD1. CDR3 size: 15 residues. CDR1 and CDR2 from the germline V gene are SGHTA and FQGTGA. J gave up 7 bases and V 5 bases, and 5 bases lay outside the gene matches. The CDR3 loop reads CASSPGQGMNSPLHF. DNA of the CDR3: TGTGCCAGCAGCCCGGGACAGGGGATGAATTCACCCCTCCACTTT.

The V and J genes are TRBV2 and TRBJ2-3; TRBD2 matches at 7 bases. The CDR3 spans 15 residues. Germline V gene sequence: CDR1 SNHLY, CDR2 FYNNEI. V lost 6 bases to trimming and J lost 1 base; unmatched junction nucleotides: 7. The CDR3 nucleotides read TGTGCCAGCAGGTCTACTAGCGTGGGCACAGATACGCAGTATTTT. Protein product: CASRSTSVGTDTQYF. Combining the CDR3 with reference TRBV2 and TRBJ2-3 gives the whole variable domain EPEVTQTPSHQVTQMGQEVILRCVPISNHLYFYWYRQILGQKVEFLVSFYNNEISEKSEIFDDQFSVERPDGSNFTLKIRSTKLEDSAMYFCASRSTSVGTDTQYFGPGTRLTVL.

This clone occurred once. The CDR3 DNA is TGTGCCAGTAGGGCGGGACAGGCAACTTCAGAAAAACTGTTTTTT. This encodes CASRAGQATSEKLFF. The chain carries TRBV19 and TRBJ1-4, with 8 bases that match TRBD1. CDR1 LNHDA and CDR2 SQIVND come from the germline V gene (reference sequence). This CDR3 is built from 15 residues. V shed 6 bases and J 8 bases; nucleotides not matched to a gene: 11.

This clone showed up just once. The chain joins TRBV11-1 to TRBJ2-1, with 7 bases aligning to TRBD2. Germline V CDR1 and CDR2: SGHAT, FQDESV (reference sequence). J was trimmed by 1 base and V by 5 bases; bases with no gene match: 8. The CDR3 spans 16 residues. The DNA for the CDR3 is TGTGCCAGCAGCCTATCTGGCGGGGGTTCCTACAATGAGCAGTTCTTC. Amino acids: CASSLSGGGSYNEQFF.

The V and J genes are TRBV4-1 and TRBJ2-1, with a tentative D call TRBD2 (7 bases). V lost 4 bases to trimming and J lost 4 bases, with 17 bases between them. Germline CDR1 is MGHRA and CDR2 is YSYEKL. CDR3 length: 16 amino acids. The CDR3 here is CASSLMGAGAYNEQFF. The DNA for the CDR3 is TGCGCCAGCAGCCTGATGGGGGCGGGAGCGTACAATGAGCAGTTCTTC.

The gene calls are TRBV29-1 and TRBJ1-5, with D perhaps matching TRBD1 (6 bases). The CDR3 is made up of 18 amino acids. Trimming removed 2 bases from V and 0 bases from J, with 20 bases in between. The germline CDR1 and CDR2 sequences are SQVTM and ANQGSEA. The DNA for the CDR3 is TGCAGCGTTGAACACCCCCCAGGGGTTCTAGATAGCAATCAGCCCCAGCATTTT. It yields the protein CSVEHPPGVLDSNQPQHF.

The chain has TRBV19 and TRBJ2-1; the match to TRBD2 covers 9 bases. The CDR3 runs 16 residues. Germline CDR1 is LNHDA and CDR2 is SQIVND (reference sequence). After removal of 1 base from V and 9 bases from J, the junction contained 10 bases not matched to a gene. CDR3 DNA sequence: TGTGCCAGTAGTATAGGAAGGGCTAGCGGGACTGGTGAGCAGTTCTTC. The encoded protein is CASSIGRASGTGEQFF. The entire variable domain, with the rest obtained from reference TRBV19 and TRBJ2-1, is as follows: DGGITQSPKYLFRKEGQNVTLSCEQNLNHDAMYWYRQDPGQGLRLIYYSQIVNDFQKGDIAEGYSVSREKKESFPLTVTSAQKNPTAFYLCASSIGRASGTGEQFFGPGTRLTVL.

The chain couples TRBV5-6 to TRBJ2-2, with 7 bases that match TRBD1. The germline V gene has CDR1 SGHDT and CDR2 YYEEEE. CDR3 length: 16 residues. The V and J ends lost 1 base and 2 bases, in that order; junction bases with no gene match: 5. The CDR3 DNA sequence: TGTGCCAGCAGCTTGCTTGGGACAGAAAACACCGGGGAGCTGTTTTTT. As protein: CASSLLGTENTGELFF. Filled out from reference TRBV5-6 and TRBJ2-2, the complete variable domain reads DAGVTQSPTHLIKTRGQQVTLRCSPKSGHDTVSWYQQALGQGPQFIFQYYEEEERQRGNFPDRFSGHQFPNYSSELNVNALLLGDSALYLCASSLLGTENTGELFFGEGSRLTVL.

This clone came up a few times. The chain recombines TRBV4-2 with TRBJ1-1; D possibly corresponds to TRBD1 (6 bases). The V end lost 0 bases, the J end lost 4 bases, and 12 bases lay between the germline ends. Germline lookup yields CDR1 LGHNA and CDR2 YNFKEQ. This CDR3 comprises 15 residues. The CDR3 DNA reads as TGTGCCAGCAGCCAAGAACGGGTAGGGGGCACTGAAGCTTTCTTT. Translated, it gives CASSQERVGGTEAFF.